The clone carrying this T cell receptor beta chain appeared a few times. This record belongs to a study of T cells in Graves' hyperthyroidism and ophthalmopathy. Looked up from germline, CDR1 is SGDLS and CDR2 is YYNGEE. The V gene lost 1 base and the J gene lost 2 bases, with 16 bases spanning the gap. The CDR3 totals 16 residues. TCR beta CDR3 regions were amplified from RNA. The primer set for the first-round RT-PCR of the TCR CDR3 was HTBI. Each CDR3 protein is one row after TCRdb ran MiXCR on the multiplex PCR reads. Of roughly 530,000 distinct CDR3 sequences in the sample, 15% to 20% were seen once.

The TCR comes from a woman aged 18-29 years with Graves' ophthalmopathy. The chain links TRBV9 to TRBJ2-7; D may be TRBD1 or TRBD2 (5 bases each). The sample consisted of blood. The CDR3 sequence: CASSVKVGDSTYEQYF. In DNA form, the CDR3 reads TGTGCCAGCAGCGTAAAAGTGGGAGACAGCACCTACGAGCAGTACTTC.